The T cell receptor (beta chain) described here comes from a study of vaccination and CD4 T cells after COVID-19. The CDR3 runs 13 residues. Looked up from germline, CDR1 is SGHDN and CDR2 is FVKESK. Trimming left V 4 bases short and J 7 bases short, with 14 bases between. Treatment indicated: approximately nine-day PBMC culture with coronavirus spike peptide pools or control peptides (ViraFEST assay). Findings and limits, study-wide: There was no significant change from roughly 22 to 38 median reactive clonotypes.

A word on this clonotype: Its target is not known.

Once obtained from cultured CD4+ T cells, the DNA was sequenced using the Oncomine TCR Beta short-read assay. TCRdb reprocessed the PCR reads with MiXCR, giving one entry per CDR3 protein. The table lists about 20,000 distinct CDR3 sequences, around 39% of them singletons. Sequences were derived from CD4+ T cells from blood, cultured in vitro, sampled before SARS-CoV-2 vaccination. This receptor was taken from a human donor who received a COVID-19 vaccine. The V gene is TRBV14, the J gene TRBJ2-7, with D tentatively TRBD2 (5 bases). The CDR3 DNA follows: TGTGCCAGCAGCCCACAGCCATCGGGGGAGCAGTACTTC. Translation gives CASSPQPSGEQYF. The full variable domain, completed using reference TRBV14 and TRBJ2-7, is EAGVTQFPSHSVIEKGQTVTLRCDPISGHDNLYWYRRVMGKEIKFLLHFVKESKQDESGMPNNRFLAERTGGTYSTLKVQPAELEDSGVYFCASSPQPSGEQYFGPGTRLTVT.